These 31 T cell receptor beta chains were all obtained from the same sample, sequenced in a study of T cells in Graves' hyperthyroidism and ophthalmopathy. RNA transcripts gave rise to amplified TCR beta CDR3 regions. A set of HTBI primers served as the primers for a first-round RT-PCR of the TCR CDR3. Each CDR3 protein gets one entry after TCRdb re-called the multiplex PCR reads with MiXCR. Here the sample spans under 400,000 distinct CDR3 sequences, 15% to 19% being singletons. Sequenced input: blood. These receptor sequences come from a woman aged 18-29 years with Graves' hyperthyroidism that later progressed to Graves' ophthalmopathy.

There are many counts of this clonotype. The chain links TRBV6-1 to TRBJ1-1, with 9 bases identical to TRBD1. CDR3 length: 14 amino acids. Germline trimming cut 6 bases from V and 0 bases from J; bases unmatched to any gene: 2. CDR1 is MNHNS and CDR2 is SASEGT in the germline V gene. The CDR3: CASRGQGMNTEAFF. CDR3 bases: TGTGCCAGCAGAGGACAGGGGATGAACACTGAAGCTTTCTTT.

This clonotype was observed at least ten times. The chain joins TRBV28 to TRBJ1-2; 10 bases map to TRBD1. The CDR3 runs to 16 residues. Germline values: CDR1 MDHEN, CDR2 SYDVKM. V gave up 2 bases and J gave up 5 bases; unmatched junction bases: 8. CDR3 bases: TGTGCCAGCAGTTTAGGGATTGGGACAGGGGTTTATGGCTACACCTTC. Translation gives CASSLGIGTGVYGYTF.

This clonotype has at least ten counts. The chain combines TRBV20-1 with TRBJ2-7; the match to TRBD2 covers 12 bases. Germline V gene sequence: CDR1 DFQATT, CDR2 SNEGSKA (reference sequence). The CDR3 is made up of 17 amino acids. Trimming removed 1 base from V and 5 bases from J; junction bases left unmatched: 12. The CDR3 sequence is CSARVLAGGPSPHEQYF. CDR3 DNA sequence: TGCAGTGCTAGAGTTCTAGCGGGAGGGCCTTCTCCCCACGAGCAGTACTTC.

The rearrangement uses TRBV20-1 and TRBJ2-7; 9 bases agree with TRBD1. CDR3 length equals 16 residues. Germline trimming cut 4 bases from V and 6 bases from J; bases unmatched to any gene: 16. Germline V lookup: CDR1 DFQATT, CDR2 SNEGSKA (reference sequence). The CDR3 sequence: CSANRFVTGGFPEQYF. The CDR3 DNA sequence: TGCAGTGCTAATCGGTTTGTGACAGGGGGGTTTCCCGAGCAGTACTTC.

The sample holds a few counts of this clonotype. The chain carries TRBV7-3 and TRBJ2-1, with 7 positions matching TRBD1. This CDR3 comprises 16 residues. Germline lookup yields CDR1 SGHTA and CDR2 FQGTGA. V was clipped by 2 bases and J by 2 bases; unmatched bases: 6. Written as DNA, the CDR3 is TGTGCCAGCAGCTTAGTAGGGACAGCAGCCTACAATGAGCAGTTCTTC. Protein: CASSLVGTAAYNEQFF.

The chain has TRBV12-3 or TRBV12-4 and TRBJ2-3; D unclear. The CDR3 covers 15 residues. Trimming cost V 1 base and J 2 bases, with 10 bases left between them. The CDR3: CASSLEGSHTDTQYF. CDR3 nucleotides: TGTGCCAGCAGTTTAGAAGGGTCCCACACAGATACGCAGTATTTT.

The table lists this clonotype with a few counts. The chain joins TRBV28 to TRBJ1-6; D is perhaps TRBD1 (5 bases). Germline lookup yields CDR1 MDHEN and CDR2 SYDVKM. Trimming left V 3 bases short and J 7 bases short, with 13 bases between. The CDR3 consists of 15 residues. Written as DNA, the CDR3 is TGTGCCAGCAGTTTTGTAATACAGGCAAATTCACCCCTCCACTTT. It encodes CASSFVIQANSPLHF.

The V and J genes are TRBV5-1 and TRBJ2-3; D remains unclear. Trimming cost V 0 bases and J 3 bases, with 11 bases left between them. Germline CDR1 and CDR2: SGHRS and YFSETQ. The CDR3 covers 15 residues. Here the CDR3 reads CASSLDRSRTDTQYF. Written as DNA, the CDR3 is TGCGCCAGCAGCTTGGACCGGAGTAGAACAGATACGCAGTATTTT.

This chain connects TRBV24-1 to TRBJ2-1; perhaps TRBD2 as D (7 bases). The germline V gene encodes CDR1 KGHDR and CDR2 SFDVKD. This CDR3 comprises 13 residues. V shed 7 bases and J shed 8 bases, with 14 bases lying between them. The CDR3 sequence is CATRSSGGHEQFF. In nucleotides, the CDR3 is TGTGCCACCAGGTCTTCGGGGGGCCATGAGCAGTTCTTC.

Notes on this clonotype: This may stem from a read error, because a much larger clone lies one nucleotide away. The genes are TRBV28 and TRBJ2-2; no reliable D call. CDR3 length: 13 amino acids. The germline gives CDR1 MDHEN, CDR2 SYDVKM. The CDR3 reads CASTTLNTVELFF. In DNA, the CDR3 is TGTGCCAGCACCACCCTTAACACCGTGGAGCTGTTTTTT.

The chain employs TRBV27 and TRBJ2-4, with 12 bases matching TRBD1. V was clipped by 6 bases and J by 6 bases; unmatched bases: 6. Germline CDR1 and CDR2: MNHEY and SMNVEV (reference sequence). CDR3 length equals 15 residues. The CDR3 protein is CASRLGQGARNIQYF. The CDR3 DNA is TGTGCCAGCAGACTGGGACAGGGGGCAAGAAACATTCAGTACTTC.

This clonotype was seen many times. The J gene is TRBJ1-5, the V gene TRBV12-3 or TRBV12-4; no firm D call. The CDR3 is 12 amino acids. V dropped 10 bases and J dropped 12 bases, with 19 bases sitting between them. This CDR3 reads CATATDTGLQHF. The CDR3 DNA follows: TGTGCCACAGCTACCGACACGGGTCTCCAGCATTTT.

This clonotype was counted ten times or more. The CDR3 reads CASSSTEFNQPQHF. CDR3 DNA sequence: TGTGCCAGCTCGAGTACAGAGTTCAATCAGCCCCAGCATTTT. The chain combines TRBV18 with TRBJ1-5; D gene unclear. This CDR3 comprises 14 residues. Looked up from germline, CDR1 is KGHSH and CDR2 is LQKENI. Trimming took 6 bases from V and 3 from J, leaving 12 bases between them. Full variable domain (missing parts from reference TRBV18 and TRBJ1-5): NAGVMQNPRHLVRRRGQEARLRCSPMKGHSHVYWYRQLPEEGLKFMVYLQKENIIDESGMPKERFSAEFPKEGPSILRIQQVVRGDSAAYFCASSSTEFNQPQHFGDGTRLSIL.

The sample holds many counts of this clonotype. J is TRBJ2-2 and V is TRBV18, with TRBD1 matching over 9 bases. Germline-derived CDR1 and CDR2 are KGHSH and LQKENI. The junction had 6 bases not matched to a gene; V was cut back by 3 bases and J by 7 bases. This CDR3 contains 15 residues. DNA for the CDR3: TGTGCCAGCTCACCCGGGACAGGGTACGACGGGGAGCTGTTTTTT. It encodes CASSPGTGYDGELFF.

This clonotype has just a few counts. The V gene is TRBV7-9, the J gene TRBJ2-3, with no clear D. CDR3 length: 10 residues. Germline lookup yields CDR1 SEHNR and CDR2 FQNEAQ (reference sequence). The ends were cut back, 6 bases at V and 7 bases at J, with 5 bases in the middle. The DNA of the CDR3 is TGTGCCAGCAGTGGGCATACGCAGTATTTT. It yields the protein CASSGHTQYF.

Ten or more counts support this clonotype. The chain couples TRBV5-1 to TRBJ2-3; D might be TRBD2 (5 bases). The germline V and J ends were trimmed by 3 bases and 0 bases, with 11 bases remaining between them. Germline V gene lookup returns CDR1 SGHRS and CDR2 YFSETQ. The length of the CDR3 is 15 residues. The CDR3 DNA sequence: TGCGCCAGCAGCTCACTAGGTATTAGCACAGATACGCAGTATTTT. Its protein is CASSSLGISTDTQYF.

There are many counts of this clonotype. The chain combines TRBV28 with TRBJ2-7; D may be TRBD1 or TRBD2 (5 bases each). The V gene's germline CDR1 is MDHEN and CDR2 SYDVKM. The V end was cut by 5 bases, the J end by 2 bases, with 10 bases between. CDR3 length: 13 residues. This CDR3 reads CASSTGTPYEQYF. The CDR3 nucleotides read TGTGCCAGCAGTACCGGGACCCCCTACGAGCAGTACTTC.

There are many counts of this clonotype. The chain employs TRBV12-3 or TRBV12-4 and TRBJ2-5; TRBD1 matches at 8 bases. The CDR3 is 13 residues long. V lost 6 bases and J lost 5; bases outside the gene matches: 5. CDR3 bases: TGTGCCAGCAGAGGACAGGGCCGGGAGACCCAGTACTTC. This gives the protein CASRGQGRETQYF.

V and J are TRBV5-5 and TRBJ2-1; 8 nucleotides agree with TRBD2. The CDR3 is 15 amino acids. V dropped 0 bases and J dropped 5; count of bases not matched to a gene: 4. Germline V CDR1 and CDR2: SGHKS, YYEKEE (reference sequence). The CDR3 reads CASSLVLAGNNEQFF. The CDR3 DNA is TGTGCCAGCAGCTTGGTGTTAGCGGGGAACAATGAGCAGTTCTTC.

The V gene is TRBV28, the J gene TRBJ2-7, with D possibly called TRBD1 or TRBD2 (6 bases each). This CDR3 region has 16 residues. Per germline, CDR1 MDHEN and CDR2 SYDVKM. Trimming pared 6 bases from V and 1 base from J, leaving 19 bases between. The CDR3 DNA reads TGTGCCAGCAGCCAGAGGGGGGCGCTTCGGTCCTACGAGCAGTACTTC. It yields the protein CASSQRGALRSYEQYF.

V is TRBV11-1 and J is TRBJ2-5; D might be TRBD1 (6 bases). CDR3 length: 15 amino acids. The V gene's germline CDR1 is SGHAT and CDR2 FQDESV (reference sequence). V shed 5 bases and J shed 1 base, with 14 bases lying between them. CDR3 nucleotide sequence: TGTGCCAGCAGCCGCCATCGGGACATCCAAGAGACCCAGTACTTC. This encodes CASSRHRDIQETQYF.

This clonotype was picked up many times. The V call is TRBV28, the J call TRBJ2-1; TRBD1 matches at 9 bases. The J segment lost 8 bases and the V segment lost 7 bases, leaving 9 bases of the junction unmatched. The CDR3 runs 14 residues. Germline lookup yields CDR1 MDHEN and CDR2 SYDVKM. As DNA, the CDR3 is TGTGCCAGCACATGGGACAGGGCAGGGTATGAGCAGTTCTTC. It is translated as CASTWDRAGYEQFF.

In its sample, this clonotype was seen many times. CDR3 sequence (DNA): TGTGCCAGCAGTTCAAATTGGGGCCGTCAGGCGCAGTTCTTC. Amino acids: CASSSNWGRQAQFF. The V gene is TRBV27, the J gene TRBJ2-1, with D possibly matching TRBD1 (5 bases). Germline-derived CDR1 and CDR2 are MNHEY and SMNVEV (reference sequence). The CDR3 length is 14 residues. Between the trimmed V and J ends, which lost 4 bases and 12 bases, there was a span of 19 bases.

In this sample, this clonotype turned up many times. CDR3 sequence: CASSSGEVNEQFF. DNA for the CDR3: TGTGCCAGCAGCTCGGGCGAGGTCAATGAGCAGTTCTTC. The chain employs TRBV5-5 and TRBJ2-1; D is ambiguous. CDR3 size: 13 residues. V was shortened by 3 bases and J by 6 bases, with 10 bases between the two germline ends. Germline CDR1 is SGHKS and CDR2 is YYEKEE (reference sequence). The complete variable domain, with remaining parts taken from reference TRBV5-5 and TRBJ2-1, reads DAGVTQSPTHLIKTRGQQVTLRCSPISGHKSVSWYQQVLGQGPQFIFQYYEKEERGRGNFPDRFSARQFPNYSSELNVNALLLGDSALYLCASSSGEVNEQFFGPGTRLTVL.

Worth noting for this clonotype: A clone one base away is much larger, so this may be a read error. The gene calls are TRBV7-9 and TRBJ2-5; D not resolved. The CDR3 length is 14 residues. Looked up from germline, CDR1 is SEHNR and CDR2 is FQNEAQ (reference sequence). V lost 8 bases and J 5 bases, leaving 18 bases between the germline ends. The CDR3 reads CASGAEIGPETQYF. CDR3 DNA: TGTGCCAGCGGCGCAGAAATCGGTCCGGAGACCCAGTACTTC.

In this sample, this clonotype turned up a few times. The CDR3, as DNA: TGTGCCAGTAGTGCTTACTTAGCCGGGACCGAGCAGTTCTTC. It is translated as CASSAYLAGTEQFF. This chain joins TRBV19 and TRBJ2-1; D possibly matches TRBD1 or TRBD2 (5 bases each). The CDR3 sequence is 14 residues long. Trimming stripped 5 bases from V and 10 bases from J, with 18 bases between. Germline loops: CDR1 LNHDA, CDR2 SQIVND (reference sequence).

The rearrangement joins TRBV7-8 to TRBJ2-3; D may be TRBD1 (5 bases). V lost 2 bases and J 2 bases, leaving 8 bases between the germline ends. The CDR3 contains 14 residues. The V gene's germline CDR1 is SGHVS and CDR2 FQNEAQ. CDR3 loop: CASSLLGATDTQYF. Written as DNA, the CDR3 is TGTGCCAGCAGCTTATTAGGGGCCACAGATACGCAGTATTTT.

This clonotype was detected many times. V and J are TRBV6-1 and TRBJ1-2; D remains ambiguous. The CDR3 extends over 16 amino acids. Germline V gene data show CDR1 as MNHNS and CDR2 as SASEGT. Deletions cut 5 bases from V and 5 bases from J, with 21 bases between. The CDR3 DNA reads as TGTGCCAGCAGTTACGAACTAAGGACGACTTATTATGGCTACACCTTC. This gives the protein CASSYELRTTYYGYTF.

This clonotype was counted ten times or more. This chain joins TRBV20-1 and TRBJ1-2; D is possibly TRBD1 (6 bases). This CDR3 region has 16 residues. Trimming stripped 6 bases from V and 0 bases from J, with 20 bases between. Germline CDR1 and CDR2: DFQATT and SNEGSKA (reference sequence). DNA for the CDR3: TGCAGTGCCCCCCCCGGGGGGGCCCTAGCTAACTATGGCTACACCTTC. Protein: CSAPPGGALANYGYTF.

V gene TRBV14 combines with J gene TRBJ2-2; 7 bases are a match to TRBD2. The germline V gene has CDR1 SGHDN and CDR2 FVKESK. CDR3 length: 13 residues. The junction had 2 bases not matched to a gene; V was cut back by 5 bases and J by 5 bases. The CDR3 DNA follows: TGTGCCAGCAGCAAACTAGCGACCGGGGAGCTGTTTTTT. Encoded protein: CASSKLATGELFF.

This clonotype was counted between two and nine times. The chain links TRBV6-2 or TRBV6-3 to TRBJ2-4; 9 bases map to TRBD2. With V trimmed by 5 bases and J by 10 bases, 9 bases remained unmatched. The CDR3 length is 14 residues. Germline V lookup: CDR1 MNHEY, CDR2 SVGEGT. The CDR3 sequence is CASSPSGESGIQYF. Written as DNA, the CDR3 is TGTGCCAGCAGTCCTAGCGGGGAGTCGGGAATTCAGTACTTC.